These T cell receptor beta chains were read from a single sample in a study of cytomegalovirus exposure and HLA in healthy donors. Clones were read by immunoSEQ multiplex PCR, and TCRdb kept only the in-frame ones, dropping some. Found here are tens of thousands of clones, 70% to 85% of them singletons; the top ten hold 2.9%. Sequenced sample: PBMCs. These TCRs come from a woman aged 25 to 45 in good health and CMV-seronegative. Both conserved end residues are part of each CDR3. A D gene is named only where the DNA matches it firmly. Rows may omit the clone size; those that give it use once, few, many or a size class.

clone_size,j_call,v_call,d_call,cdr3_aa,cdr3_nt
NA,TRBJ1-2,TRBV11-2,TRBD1,CASSSDTGVGYTF,TGTGCCAGCAGCTCCGACACAGGGGTAGGCTACACCTTC
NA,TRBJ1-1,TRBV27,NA,CASSFQYPGHSIRNTEAFF,TGTGCCAGCAGTTTTCAATACCCGGGACACTCCATTCGTAACACTGAAGCTTTCTTT
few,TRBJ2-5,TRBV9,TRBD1,CASSVGTGETQYF,TGTGCCAGCAGCGTAGGGACAGGAGAGACCCAGTACTTC
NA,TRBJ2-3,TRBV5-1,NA,CASSLLAPDTDTQYF,TGCGCCAGCAGCTTACTCGCCCCCGACACAGATACGCAGTATTTT
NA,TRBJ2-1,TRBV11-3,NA,CASSSLSKYNEQFF,TGTGCCAGCAGCTCGCTATCGAAGTACAATGAGCAGTTCTTC
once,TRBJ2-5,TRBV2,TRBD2,CASTSGTSGGNQETQYF,TGTGCCAGCACCTCCGGGACTAGCGGGGGAAACCAAGAGACCCAGTACTTC
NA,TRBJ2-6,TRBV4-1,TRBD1,CASSLAGGLYSGANVLTF,TGCGCCAGCAGCCTAGCAGGGGGCCTTTACTCTGGGGCCAACGTCCTGACTTTC
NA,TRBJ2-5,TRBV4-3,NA,CASSHYPPGGETQYF,TGCGCCAGCAGCCACTACCCCCCCGGGGGAGAGACCCAGTACTTC
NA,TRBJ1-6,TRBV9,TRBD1,CASSVEGTGYNSPLHF,TGTGCCAGCAGCGTAGAAGGGACAGGATATAATTCACCCCTCCACTTT
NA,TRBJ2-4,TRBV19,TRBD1,CASSRGRDREGNIQYF,TGTGCCAGTAGTCGCGGCCGGGACAGGGAAGGAAACATTCAGTACTTC
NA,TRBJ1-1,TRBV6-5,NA,CASSLTGQNTEAFF,TGTGCCAGCAGTTTGACCGGACAGAACACTGAAGCTTTCTTT
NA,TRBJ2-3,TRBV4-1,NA,CASSQGGTQYF,TGCGCCAGCAGCCAGGGAGGAACGCAGTATTTT
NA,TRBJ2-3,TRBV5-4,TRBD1,CATRFRTGGLDTQYF,TGTGCCACCAGGTTTCGGACAGGGGGCTTAGATACGCAGTATTTT
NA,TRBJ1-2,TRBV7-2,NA,CASSPTRENYGYTF,TGTGCCAGCAGCCCCACACGGGAAAACTATGGCTACACCTTC
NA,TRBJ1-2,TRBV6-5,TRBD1,CASSSGDRGFYGYTF,TGTGCCAGCAGTTCGGGGGACAGGGGATTCTATGGCTACACCTTC
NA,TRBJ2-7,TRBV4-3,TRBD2,CASSQDHGLVAGSYEQYF,TGCGCCAGCAGCCAAGATCACGGTTTGGTAGCGGGCTCCTACGAGCAGTACTTC
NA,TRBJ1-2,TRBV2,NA,CASSDQGDDGYTF,TGTGCCAGCAGTGATCAGGGTGATGATGGTTACACCTTC
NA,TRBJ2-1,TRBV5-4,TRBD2,CASSPKLAGVDEQFF,TGTGCCAGCAGCCCTAAACTAGCGGGAGTAGATGAGCAGTTCTTC
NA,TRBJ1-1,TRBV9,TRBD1,CASSPTTGANTEAFF,TGTGCCAGCAGCCCGACGACAGGGGCGAACACTGAAGCTTTCTTT
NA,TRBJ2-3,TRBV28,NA,CASRSEGGRETGTQYF,TGTGCCAGCAGGTCTGAGGGGGGGCGGGAAACTGGCACGCAGTATTTT
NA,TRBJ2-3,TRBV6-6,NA,CASKAGHSTDTQYF,TGTGCCAGCAAAGCGGGACATAGCACAGATACGCAGTATTTT
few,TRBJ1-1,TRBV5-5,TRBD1,CASSLEWTGWNTEAFF,TGTGCCAGCAGCTTGGAGTGGACAGGGTGGAACACTGAAGCTTTCTTT
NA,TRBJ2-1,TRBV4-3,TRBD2,CASSQGAGLYNEQFF,TGCGCCAGCAGCCAAGGAGCGGGACTTTACAATGAGCAGTTCTTC
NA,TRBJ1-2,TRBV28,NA,CASSSLGQGYGYTF,TGTGCCAGCAGTTCGCTGGGGCAGGGATATGGCTACACCTTC
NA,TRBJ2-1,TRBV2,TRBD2,CASSAGTSVPEQFF,TGTGCCAGCAGTGCTGGGACTAGCGTTCCTGAGCAGTTCTTC
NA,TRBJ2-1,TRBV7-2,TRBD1,CASSLRPGQGDEQFF,TGTGCCAGCAGCTTACGGCCGGGACAGGGTGATGAGCAGTTCTTC
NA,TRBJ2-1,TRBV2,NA,CASQLTPTGVGYNEQFF,TGTGCCAGCCAACTTACCCCTACGGGTGTTGGCTACAATGAGCAGTTCTTC
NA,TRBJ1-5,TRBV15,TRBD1,CATSRSPGTGSNQPQHF,TGTGCCACCAGCAGATCCCCCGGGACAGGGTCCAATCAGCCCCAGCATTTT
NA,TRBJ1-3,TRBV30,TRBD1,CAWERQGAGGNTIYF,TGTGCCTGGGAGAGACAGGGGGCAGGAGGAAACACCATATATTTT
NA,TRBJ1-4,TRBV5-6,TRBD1,CASSPRDRGKEKLFF,TGTGCCAGCAGCCCCCGGGACAGGGGGAAGGAAAAACTGTTTTTT
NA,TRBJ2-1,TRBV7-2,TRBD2,CASSPSGSSYNEQFF,TGTGCCAGCAGCCCTAGCGGGAGCTCCTACAATGAGCAGTTCTTC
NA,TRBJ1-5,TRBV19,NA,CASSVGALSNQPQHF,TGTGCCAGTAGTGTGGGGGCTCTTAGCAATCAGCCCCAGCATTTT
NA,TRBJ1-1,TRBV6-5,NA,CASSYSTGNTEAFF,TGTGCCAGCAGTTACTCGACAGGGAACACTGAAGCTTTCTTT